The T cell receptor (beta chain) described here comes from a study of blood T cell repertoires in COVID-19. Study-level information: PBMCs, B-cell-depleted T cells, or T cells provided the cDNA or gDNA that made up the material.

A few counts support this clone. The germline V gene has CDR1 LNHNV and CDR2 YYDKDF (reference sequence). V lost 1 base and J 7 bases, leaving 5 bases between the germline ends. The CDR3 is 12 amino acids. Under the authors' procedure: How many nucleated cells were present was estimated from reference gene primer amplification. The method was immunoSEQ multiplex PCR; TCRdb's version includes in-frame clones alone and lacks a portion of them. The DNA gave D and trimming, while V, J and clone size come from that table. The sample has a few hundred thousand clones, approximately 87% seen once. Source material: peripheral blood. The rearrangement joins TRBV15 to TRBJ1-5; no reliable D call. This clonotype was obtained from a man aged 55 to 70 who had recovered from COVID-19. The CDR3 DNA sequence: TGTGCCACCAGCAGAGGGCAACAGCCCCAGCATTTT. Translated, it gives CATSRGQQPQHF.